These T cell receptor beta chains were read from a single sample in a study of CD8 T cells in ankylosing spondylitis. TCRdb re-derived calls from the 5' RACE reads in MiXCR, one entry per CDR3 protein. The data hold approximately 150,000 distinct CDR3 sequences, with 25% to 35% observed a single time. The sample was synovial fluid, either unsorted or a sorted T cell fraction (not recorded which). The receptor set was obtained from a male donor with ankylosing spondylitis. CDR3s include the opening cysteine and the closing phenylalanine or tryptophan. Each record gives: D gene, clone size, J gene, V gene, CDR3 DNA, CDR3 protein. The D gene is left open where the match is weak. Rows give clone size only sometimes, using once, few, many, or a class for an expanded clone.

d_call: -
clone_size: many
j_call: TRBJ2-1
v_call: TRBV12-3/TRBV12-4
cdr3_nt: TGTGCCAGCACCAGAGCTGATCAGTCCTCTGGGGAGCAGTTCTTC
cdr3_aa: CASTRADQSSGEQFF

d_call: -
clone_size: few
j_call: TRBJ2-3
v_call: TRBV29-1
cdr3_nt: TGCAGCGTTGCAGGAAAGGGGGGCACAGATACGCAGTATTTT
cdr3_aa: CSVAGKGGTDTQYF

d_call: TRBD1
clone_size: few
j_call: TRBJ1-5
v_call: TRBV12-3/TRBV12-4
cdr3_nt: TGTGCCAGCAGTTCCCCATACCGACAGGGGGATTTGAACAATCAGCCCCAGCATTTT
cdr3_aa: CASSSPYRQGDLNNQPQHF

d_call: TRBD2
clone_size: few
j_call: TRBJ2-1
v_call: TRBV12-3/TRBV12-4
cdr3_nt: TGTGCCAGCATAGAGCGGGGGGAGCAGTTCTTC
cdr3_aa: CASIERGEQFF

d_call: -
clone_size: -
j_call: TRBJ1-4
v_call: TRBV11-1
cdr3_nt: TGTGCCAGCAGCTTAGGTCCACGCAGGGGCCCCTATTGGGAAAAACTGTTTTTT
cdr3_aa: CASSLGPRRGPYWEKLFF

d_call: -
clone_size: -
j_call: TRBJ2-7
v_call: TRBV18
cdr3_nt: TGTGCCAGCTCACCCTCTCTCGGGAGAGGGGACTACGAGCAGTACTTC
cdr3_aa: CASSPSLGRGDYEQYF

d_call: TRBD2
clone_size: -
j_call: TRBJ2-7
v_call: TRBV6-2/TRBV6-3
cdr3_nt: TGTGCCAGCAGTAGACTAGCGGGGTCCTACGAGCAGTACTTC
cdr3_aa: CASSRLAGSYEQYF

d_call: TRBD2
clone_size: -
j_call: TRBJ2-3
v_call: TRBV5-1
cdr3_nt: TGCGCCAGCAGCCCCGGGACTAGCATGTCAGATACGCAGTATTTT
cdr3_aa: CASSPGTSMSDTQYF

d_call: -
clone_size: few
j_call: TRBJ2-3
v_call: TRBV6-1
cdr3_nt: TGTGCCAGCAGTCGTGGCCAGGGCACAGATACGCAGTATTTT
cdr3_aa: CASSRGQGTDTQYF

d_call: -
clone_size: many
j_call: TRBJ2-1
v_call: TRBV27
cdr3_nt: TGTGCCAGCAGTCCCCCAGGCTCCGGGGTAGGGTTCTTC
cdr3_aa: CASSPPGSGVGFF

d_call: -
clone_size: few
j_call: TRBJ2-1
v_call: TRBV7-3
cdr3_nt: TGTGCCAGCAGTTCCGGGCCGAGCTCCTACAATGAGCAGTTCTTC
cdr3_aa: CASSSGPSSYNEQFF

d_call: -
clone_size: many
j_call: TRBJ2-3
v_call: TRBV30
cdr3_nt: TGTGCCTGGAGAGGAATAAGTTTGGATACGCAGTATTTT
cdr3_aa: CAWRGISLDTQYF

d_call: TRBD2
clone_size: -
j_call: TRBJ2-1
v_call: TRBV18
cdr3_nt: TGTGCCAGCTCACCCCAGCGGGGCTACAATGAGCAGTTCTTC
cdr3_aa: CASSPQRGYNEQFF

d_call: -
clone_size: many
j_call: TRBJ1-2
v_call: TRBV11-2
cdr3_nt: TGTGCCAGCAGCTTAGAAGGCTATGGCTACACCTTC
cdr3_aa: CASSLEGYGYTF

d_call: -
clone_size: few
j_call: TRBJ2-4
v_call: TRBV3-1
cdr3_nt: TGTGCCAGCAGCCAAGAGGCAGGTCTCAAAAACATTCAGTACTTC
cdr3_aa: CASSQEAGLKNIQYF

d_call: TRBD1
clone_size: few
j_call: TRBJ1-5
v_call: TRBV12-3/TRBV12-4
cdr3_nt: TGTGCCAGCAGGGCCGGGACAGGGGCTTTTGGTCAGCCCCAGCATTTT
cdr3_aa: CASRAGTGAFGQPQHF

d_call: -
clone_size: -
j_call: TRBJ2-2
v_call: TRBV5-1
cdr3_nt: TGCGCCAGCAGTCCAGACACCCCGGACACCGGGGAGCTGTTTTTT
cdr3_aa: CASSPDTPDTGELFF

d_call: -
clone_size: -
j_call: TRBJ1-6
v_call: TRBV28
cdr3_nt: TGTGCCAGCAGTGGCGATTCACCCCTCCACTTT
cdr3_aa: CASSGDSPLHF

d_call: -
clone_size: -
j_call: TRBJ1-5
v_call: TRBV20-1
cdr3_nt: TGCAGTGCTGCTACCCCGGGAAGAAATCAGCCCCAGCATTTT
cdr3_aa: CSAATPGRNQPQHF

d_call: TRBD2
clone_size: few
j_call: TRBJ2-7
v_call: TRBV27
cdr3_nt: TGTGCCAGCAGGCTGGGACTAGGGGGTGAGCAGTACTTC
cdr3_aa: CASRLGLGGEQYF

d_call: TRBD2
clone_size: few
j_call: TRBJ2-3
v_call: TRBV20-1
cdr3_nt: TGCAGTGCGGGACTAGCGGGGAGCACAGATACGCAGTATTTT
cdr3_aa: CSAGLAGSTDTQYF

d_call: -
clone_size: -
j_call: TRBJ1-3
v_call: TRBV20-1
cdr3_nt: TGCAGTGCCCCGGGGCCGGGCCCGGCGAGGTCTGGAAACACCATATATTTT
cdr3_aa: CSAPGPGPARSGNTIYF

d_call: -
clone_size: -
j_call: TRBJ1-4
v_call: TRBV12-3/TRBV12-4
cdr3_nt: TGTGCCAGCAGTTTAGCCAGGTTAAATGAAAAACTGTTTTTT
cdr3_aa: CASSLARLNEKLFF

d_call: -
clone_size: -
j_call: TRBJ2-2
v_call: TRBV5-1
cdr3_nt: TGCGCCAGCAGCCTAGTACCCAGCGGGGAGCTGTTTTTT
cdr3_aa: CASSLVPSGELFF

d_call: TRBD2
clone_size: -
j_call: TRBJ2-1
v_call: TRBV20-1
cdr3_nt: TGCAGTCCACCGCTAGCGGGAGTAGGCAATGAGCAGTTCTTC
cdr3_aa: CSPPLAGVGNEQFF

d_call: TRBD2
clone_size: -
j_call: TRBJ2-3
v_call: TRBV7-9
cdr3_nt: TGTGCCAGCAGCTTAGGTAGCGGGAGACTCACAGATACGCAGTATTTT
cdr3_aa: CASSLGSGRLTDTQYF

d_call: TRBD2
clone_size: few
j_call: TRBJ2-1
v_call: TRBV5-6
cdr3_nt: TGTGCCAGCAGCCCAGGACTAGCCCCTTACAATGAGCAGTTCTTC
cdr3_aa: CASSPGLAPYNEQFF

d_call: -
clone_size: -
j_call: TRBJ2-1
v_call: TRBV7-9
cdr3_nt: TGTGCCAGCAGCAATAGTTGGGCCTACAATGAGCAGTTCTTC
cdr3_aa: CASSNSWAYNEQFF